One and the same sample provided the 18 T cell receptor beta chains below, sequenced in a study of shared T cell receptors in the human thymus. TCRdb keeps only in-frame clones here, not all; method: immunoSEQ multiplex PCR. Among around 730,000 clones listed, roughly 88% were seen once. In addition, the sample was reused for a study of human thymus T cells.

Input material: thymocytes. The receptors were sampled from a girl less than two years old with a congenital heart defect.

The V gene is TRBV5-1, the J gene TRBJ2-3; 9 nucleotides line up with TRBD1. The CDR3 is made up of 16 amino acids. Germline V gene lookup returns CDR1 SGHRS and CDR2 YFSETQ. V was pared by 2 bases and J by 2 bases, with 6 bases of the junction left unmatched. The CDR3 DNA reads TGCGCCAGCAGCTTAGGGGACAGGGAGAACACAGATACGCAGTATTTT. Translating it yields CASSLGDRENTDTQYF.

This chain connects TRBV5-1 to TRBJ1-2; unclear D gene. Trimming shortened V by 0 bases and J by 4 bases, and 13 bases separated the two germline ends. The CDR3 sequence is 15 residues long. Germline assignment: CDR1 SGHRS and CDR2 YFSETQ. The DNA of the CDR3 is TGCGCCAGCAGCTTGGCCGCTCGGGGTAGCTATGGCTACACCTTC. This codes for CASSLAARGSYGYTF.

This sequence joins TRBV6-6 and TRBJ2-6, with D perhaps matching TRBD1 (6 bases). CDR1 and CDR2 from the germline V gene are MNHNY and SVGAGI (reference sequence). With 1 base removed from V and 1 base from J, the gap between germline ends came to 8 bases. The CDR3 sequence is 16 residues long. This CDR3 is CASSYFTGSGANVLTF. In DNA, the CDR3 is TGTGCCAGCAGTTACTTCACAGGGTCTGGGGCCAACGTCCTGACTTTC.

The J gene is TRBJ2-1, the V gene TRBV4-1; 8 nucleotides line up with TRBD2. This CDR3 is built from 17 residues. The germline V gene encodes CDR1 MGHRA and CDR2 YSYEKL. V trimming: 4 bases; J trimming: 4 bases; junction bases outside the gene matches: 12. The chain's CDR3 is CASSPPAGARGYNEQFF. The CDR3 DNA sequence: TGCGCCAGCAGCCCCCCAGCGGGGGCAAGAGGGTACAATGAGCAGTTCTTC.

The V gene is TRBV14, the J gene TRBJ1-1, with D possibly being TRBD1 (5 bases). The germline V gene encodes CDR1 SGHDN and CDR2 FVKESK. This CDR3 is built from 17 residues. V was pared by 0 bases and J by 3 bases, with 17 bases between. CDR3 region: CASSQDVRGLKDTEAFF. CDR3 sequence (DNA): TGTGCCAGCAGCCAAGATGTTAGGGGTTTGAAGGACACTGAAGCTTTCTTT.

The CDR3, as DNA: TGTGCCAGCAGTTGGCATAGGGGTCCCACCTACAATGAGCAGTTCTTC. It yields the protein CASSWHRGPTYNEQFF. This chain uses TRBV5-5 with TRBJ2-1; D might be TRBD1 (5 bases). Germline V gives CDR1 SGHKS, CDR2 YYEKEE (reference sequence). The V end was cut by 5 bases, the J end by 2 bases, with 17 bases between. CDR3 length: 16 amino acids.

The genes are TRBV4-2 and TRBJ1-2, with D possibly being TRBD1 (5 bases). The CDR3 is made up of 12 amino acids. Trimming removed 0 bases at V and 7 bases at J, with 6 bases between. The germline V gene has CDR1 LGHNA and CDR2 YNFKEQ. The CDR3 DNA is TGTGCCAGCAGCCAAGATAGGGGTGGCTACACCTTC. It is translated as CASSQDRGGYTF.

The chain joins TRBV4-2 to TRBJ2-6, with D tentatively TRBD2 (5 bases). The CDR3 totals 21 residues. Germline values: CDR1 LGHNA, CDR2 YNFKEQ. The germline V and J ends were trimmed by 1 base and 0 bases, with 22 bases remaining between them. The CDR3 is CASSQVHIGRDPDSGANVLTF. The CDR3 DNA is TGTGCCAGCAGCCAAGTTCACATTGGACGGGATCCCGACTCTGGGGCCAACGTCCTGACTTTC.

The chain couples TRBV27 to TRBJ1-2; D ambiguous. V was trimmed by 0 bases and J by 4 bases, leaving 15 bases between them. Germline CDR1 is MNHEY and CDR2 is SMNVEV (reference sequence). CDR3 length equals 16 residues. The CDR3 DNA reads as TGTGCCAGCAGTTTATCGACTTCGTTCAAGCTCTATGGCTACACCTTC. Its protein product is CASSLSTSFKLYGYTF.

This chain connects TRBV9 to TRBJ1-2; a possible D gene is TRBD1 (6 bases). With 6 bases removed from V and 8 bases from J, the gap between germline ends came to 17 bases. This CDR3 has 13 residues. Germline-derived CDR1 and CDR2 are SGDLS and YYNGEE. The CDR3 DNA reads as TGTGCCAGCAAAACTCCAGGGGTTAGCGGCTACACCTTC. Translated: CASKTPGVSGYTF.

This chain uses TRBV19 with TRBJ1-1, with a weak D call TRBD1 (6 bases). Per germline, CDR1 LNHDA and CDR2 SQIVND (reference sequence). This CDR3 contains 13 residues. The V gene lost 7 bases and the J gene lost 1 base, with 10 bases spanning the gap. The CDR3, as DNA: TGTGCCAGTAATCCGACAGGGAACACTGAAGCTTTCTTT. Translating it yields CASNPTGNTEAFF.

This clone has just a few counts. CDR3 residues: CSVETGGPCETQYF. DNA of the CDR3: TGCAGCGTTGAAACAGGGGGCCCTTGTGAGACCCAGTACTTC. This chain links TRBV29-1 with TRBJ2-5, with 9 bases that match TRBD1. Germline CDR1 SQVTM, CDR2 ANQGSEA. CDR3 length: 14 residues. The V and J ends lost 2 bases and 5 bases, in that order; junction bases with no gene match: 6. The variable domain in full, completed from reference TRBV29-1 and TRBJ2-5, reads SAVISQKPSRDICQRGTSLTIQCQVDSQVTMMFWYRQQPGQSLTLIATANQGSEATYESGFVIDKFPISRPNLTFSTLTVSNMSPEDSSIYLCSVETGGPCETQYFGPGTRLLVL.

CDR3 in amino acids: CASRGLAGDNEQFF. For the CDR3, the DNA is TGTGCCAGCAGAGGACTAGCGGGGGACAATGAGCAGTTCTTC. V gene TRBV6-4 combines with J gene TRBJ2-1, with TRBD2 identical over 13 bases. Per germline, CDR1 MRHNA and CDR2 SNTAGT. CDR3 length equals 14 residues. V lost 6 bases and J lost 5; bases outside the gene matches: 1.

The V gene is TRBV4-3, the J gene TRBJ2-3; D is possibly TRBD1 (6 bases). Germline V gene sequence: CDR1 LGHNA, CDR2 YSLEER. Trimming removed 4 bases from V and 7 bases from J, with 24 bases in between. The CDR3 spans 17 residues. The CDR3 coding sequence is TGCGCCAGCAGCCTAGGACTGGGTAGCCGAGACAGGAATACGCAGTATTTT. Amino acid sequence: CASSLGLGSRDRNTQYF.

The CDR3 sequence is CASSRLDRDTEAFF. CDR3 coding DNA: TGTGCCAGTAGTCGACTGGACAGGGACACTGAAGCTTTCTTT. The chain links TRBV19 to TRBJ1-1; TRBD1 matches 8 bases. The CDR3 length is 14 residues. Germline CDR1 is LNHDA and CDR2 is SQIVND (reference sequence). J lost 3 bases, V lost 5 bases, and 5 bases had no gene match. The full variable domain, its missing parts supplied by reference TRBV19 and TRBJ1-1, is DGGITQSPKYLFRKEGQNVTLSCEQNLNHDAMYWYRQDPGQGLRLIYYSQIVNDFQKGDIAEGYSVSREKKESFPLTVTSAQKNPTAFYLCASSRLDRDTEAFFGQGTRLTVV.

The chain links TRBV6-4 to TRBJ2-3; D possibly corresponds to TRBD2 (5 bases). Looked up from germline, CDR1 is MRHNA and CDR2 is SNTAGT. The ends were cut back, 4 bases at V and 3 bases at J, with 17 bases in the middle. This CDR3 is 16 amino acids long. CDR3 amino acids: CASSGTSFGGTDTQYF. In DNA form, the CDR3 reads TGTGCCAGCAGTGGGACCTCCTTTGGCGGGACAGATACGCAGTATTTT.

The chain couples TRBV19 to TRBJ1-2; D is uncertain. V was trimmed by 0 bases and J by 5 bases, leaving 4 bases between them. The germline V gene encodes CDR1 LNHDA and CDR2 SQIVND (reference sequence). CDR3 length equals 12 residues. CDR3 region: CASSIERYGYTF. The CDR3 DNA reads TGTGCCAGTAGTATAGAGCGTTATGGCTACACCTTC. Based on the CDR3 plus reference TRBV19 and TRBJ1-2, the full variable domain is DGGITQSPKYLFRKEGQNVTLSCEQNLNHDAMYWYRQDPGQGLRLIYYSQIVNDFQKGDIAEGYSVSREKKESFPLTVTSAQKNPTAFYLCASSIERYGYTFGSGTRLTVV.

V and J are TRBV15 and TRBJ2-7; possibly TRBD1 for D (6 bases). The CDR3 sequence is 12 residues long. The V and J ends lost 5 bases and 4 bases respectively, with 9 bases between them. Germline CDR1 is LNHNV and CDR2 is YYDKDF (reference sequence). CDR3: CATSRRGYEQYF. The CDR3 nucleotides read TGTGCCACCAGCCGTAGGGGGTACGAGCAGTACTTC.